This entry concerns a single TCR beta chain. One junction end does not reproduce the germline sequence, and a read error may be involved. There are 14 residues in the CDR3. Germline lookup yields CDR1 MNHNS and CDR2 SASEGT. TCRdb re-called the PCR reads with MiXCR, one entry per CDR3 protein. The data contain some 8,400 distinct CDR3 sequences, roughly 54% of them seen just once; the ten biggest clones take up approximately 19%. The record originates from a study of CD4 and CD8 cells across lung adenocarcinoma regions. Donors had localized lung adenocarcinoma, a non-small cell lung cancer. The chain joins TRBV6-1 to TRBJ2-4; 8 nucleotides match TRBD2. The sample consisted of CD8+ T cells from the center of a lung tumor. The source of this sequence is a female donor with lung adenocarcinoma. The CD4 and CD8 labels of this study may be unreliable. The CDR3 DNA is TGTGCCGGCAACCAGGGACTAGACAAAGACATTCAGTACTTC. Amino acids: CAGNQGLDKDIQYF.